Listed below are T cell receptor beta chains from one sample, sequenced in a study of Ad26.COV2.S vaccination and SARS-CoV-2 variants. Clones were sequenced by immunoSEQ multiplex PCR, and TCRdb holds only the in-frame ones, with some missing. The sample carries about 350,000 clones, roughly 84% recorded once. The sequencing used peripheral blood, collected in a trial of Ad26.COV2.S vaccine versus placebo. The source is a person between 18 and 59 years old who received the Ad26.COV2.S COVID-19 vaccine or a placebo. Both conserved end residues are trimmed from each CDR3.

cdr3_aa	cdr3_length	v_call
ASRKETTGELF	11	TRBV6-5
ASSQWDDRTKNIQY	14	TRBV23-1
ASSIRTDNTGELF	13	TRBV19
ASSQDLQIGTGDAYEQY	17	TRBV4-3
SGDVGGETQY	10	TRBV29-1
ASSTSPSYNEQF	12	TRBV5-4
AISVALAGGDTQY	13	TRBV10-3
ASSYVGQVNSPLH	13	TRBV6-2/TRBV6-3
ASTSQENTEAF	11	TRBV19
ASSPGQGDGYT	11	TRBV14
ASSLGRAYEQY	11	TRBV13
ASSSTGGRAAF	11	TRBV7-2
ASSFPDRGRSGELF	14	TRBV5-4
ASSFQGLTEAF	11	TRBV5-5
ASSQEGGGGSYNEQF	15	TRBV4-1
ASSPIAGNTIY	11	TRBV7-8
ASDRFLNSNQPQH	13	TRBV10-1
ASSTIWDQGADGYT	14	TRBV18
ASSTRSNEQF	10	TRBV19
ASSRDPEETQY	11	TRBV19
ASSSGRAGSYNEQF	14	TRBV19
ASSLETYYGYT	11	TRBV5-1
ASSKGGADTQY	11	TRBV10-1
ASSQGRGGIATNEKLF	16	TRBV14
ASSGGTDYGYT	11	TRBV5-4
ASSVGAFLQYGRNTEAF	17	TRBV18